A selection of T cell receptor beta chains follows, all from one sample in a study of blood T cell repertoires in COVID-19. Data came from immunoSEQ multiplex PCR; TCRdb stores just in-frame clones and leaves some out. Among 70,000 to 80,000 clones listed, about 91% were seen once. Sequences were obtained from peripheral blood. These receptors were collected from a woman aged 45-60 years with acute or convalescent COVID-19. The CDR3 runs from the conserved cysteine through the conserved F or W. D genes are given only for firm matches. Where a row states a size, it is once, few, many or the class of an expanded clone; other rows omit it.

d_gene: .
abundance: .
v_gene: TRBV6-6
j_gene: TRBJ1-5
CDR3nt: TGTGCCAGCAGTTCGTATAGCAATCAGCCCCAGCATTTT
CDR3aa: CASSSYSNQPQHF

d_gene: .
abundance: .
v_gene: TRBV28
j_gene: TRBJ1-2
CDR3nt: TGTGCCAGCAGTTCAGGGTTTGGGGACTATGGCTACACCTTC
CDR3aa: CASSSGFGDYGYTF

d_gene: .
abundance: .
v_gene: TRBV11-2
j_gene: TRBJ2-7
CDR3nt: TGTGCCAGCAGCCCGTCTGGGCTCGGGCAGTACTTC
CDR3aa: CASSPSGLGQYF

d_gene: TRBD1
abundance: .
v_gene: TRBV28
j_gene: TRBJ1-1
CDR3nt: TGTGCCAGCAGTTCGACAGGGATGAACACTGAAGCTTTCTTT
CDR3aa: CASSSTGMNTEAFF

d_gene: .
abundance: .
v_gene: TRBV2
j_gene: TRBJ1-5
CDR3nt: TGTGCCAGCAGTGAGCAGGGATCGAGCAATCAGCCCCAGCATTTT
CDR3aa: CASSEQGSSNQPQHF

d_gene: TRBD1
abundance: few
v_gene: TRBV30
j_gene: TRBJ2-7
CDR3nt: TGTGCCTCTACCGGGACAGGGTTCTACGAGCAGTACTTC
CDR3aa: CASTGTGFYEQYF

d_gene: .
abundance: .
v_gene: TRBV5-4
j_gene: TRBJ1-1
CDR3nt: TGTGCCAGCAGCTTGGCAGGGGCTACTGAAGCTTTCTTT
CDR3aa: CASSLAGATEAFF

d_gene: .
abundance: .
v_gene: TRBV18
j_gene: TRBJ1-4
CDR3nt: TGTGCCAGCTCACGTTCTCAGATACCTAATGAAAAACTGTTTTTT
CDR3aa: CASSRSQIPNEKLFF

d_gene: .
abundance: once
v_gene: TRBV11-2
j_gene: TRBJ2-2
CDR3nt: TGTGCCAGCAGCTTAGAGGCAGGGGCAACCGGGGAGCTGTTTTTT
CDR3aa: CASSLEAGATGELFF

d_gene: .
abundance: .
v_gene: TRBV7-3
j_gene: TRBJ1-5
CDR3nt: TGTGCCAGCAGCGCTGCGGGAGGGATTAATCAGCCCCAGCATTTT
CDR3aa: CASSAAGGINQPQHF

d_gene: .
abundance: .
v_gene: TRBV7-9
j_gene: TRBJ1-4
CDR3nt: TGTGCCAGCAGCTTAGCGCAGGGGAATGAAAAACTGTTTTTT
CDR3aa: CASSLAQGNEKLFF

d_gene: .
abundance: .
v_gene: TRBV24-1
j_gene: TRBJ1-1
CDR3nt: TGTGCCACCAGTGATTCTACAGGTTTGGGCACTGAAGCTTTCTTT
CDR3aa: CATSDSTGLGTEAFF

d_gene: .
abundance: .
v_gene: TRBV28
j_gene: TRBJ1-4
CDR3nt: TGTGCCAGCAGCCCGTACAGTGCAACTAATGAAAAACTGTTTTTT
CDR3aa: CASSPYSATNEKLFF

d_gene: .
abundance: .
v_gene: TRBV2
j_gene: TRBJ1-1
CDR3nt: TGTGCCAGCAGTCCAGGGAGGGGGGCTGTCGGCACTGAAGCTTTCTTT
CDR3aa: CASSPGRGAVGTEAFF

d_gene: TRBD1
abundance: .
v_gene: TRBV30
j_gene: TRBJ1-6
CDR3nt: TGTGCCTGGAGTGGAGGGGGCTCTTTTGGTTCACCCCTCCACTTT
CDR3aa: CAWSGGGSFGSPLHF

d_gene: TRBD1
abundance: .
v_gene: TRBV7-7
j_gene: TRBJ2-1
CDR3nt: TGTGCTAGCAGCTTAAGGGACAGGGGGAACAATGAGCAGTTCTTC
CDR3aa: CASSLRDRGNNEQFF

d_gene: .
abundance: once
v_gene: TRBV19
j_gene: TRBJ2-5
CDR3nt: TGTGCCAGTAGTACCGGTGCGGAGACCCAGTACTTC
CDR3aa: CASSTGAETQYF

d_gene: .
abundance: .
v_gene: TRBV6-1
j_gene: TRBJ1-1
CDR3nt: TGTGCCAGCAGTGGGTCATTCCCGAGCCCCTTGAACACTGAAGCTTTCTTT
CDR3aa: CASSGSFPSPLNTEAFF

d_gene: .
abundance: .
v_gene: TRBV28
j_gene: TRBJ1-6
CDR3nt: TGTGCCAGCAGGGGGATGGAGGTCGCCTACAAAATTAATTCACCCCTCCACTTT
CDR3aa: CASRGMEVAYKINSPLHF

d_gene: .
abundance: .
v_gene: TRBV7-8
j_gene: TRBJ2-1
CDR3nt: TGTGCCAGCAGCCAATACTCTAGGAGCTCCTACAATGAGCAGTTCTTC
CDR3aa: CASSQYSRSSYNEQFF

d_gene: .
abundance: .
v_gene: TRBV7-2
j_gene: TRBJ2-1
CDR3nt: TGTGCCAGCAGCGCCTCCGGGACTGGCAGAGTGGAGCAGTTCTTC
CDR3aa: CASSASGTGRVEQFF

d_gene: .
abundance: .
v_gene: TRBV15
j_gene: TRBJ1-5
CDR3nt: TGTGCCACCAGCAGAACCGGCGGGGATCAGCCCCAGCATTTT
CDR3aa: CATSRTGGDQPQHF

d_gene: .
abundance: .
v_gene: TRBV28
j_gene: TRBJ2-7
CDR3nt: TGTGCCAGCAGTTTATACCGCGGAATGGTCTACGAGCAGTACTTC
CDR3aa: CASSLYRGMVYEQYF

d_gene: .
abundance: few
v_gene: TRBV7-3
j_gene: TRBJ2-2
CDR3nt: TGTGCCAGCAGCTTAATTCCCAGCACCGGGGAGCTGTTTTTT
CDR3aa: CASSLIPSTGELFF

d_gene: TRBD1
abundance: .
v_gene: TRBV27
j_gene: TRBJ2-7
CDR3nt: TGTGCCAGCAGGATGAGGGACAGATCGGCCTACGAGCAGTACTTC
CDR3aa: CASRMRDRSAYEQYF

d_gene: TRBD2
abundance: .
v_gene: TRBV5-6
j_gene: TRBJ2-3
CDR3nt: TGTGCCAGCAGCCGGACTAGCGGGGGGTATACGCAGTATTTT
CDR3aa: CASSRTSGGYTQYF